This is a list of T cell receptor beta chains from one sample in a study of spatial heterogeneity in lung cancer. TCRdb reprocessed the 5' RACE reads via MiXCR and lists one record per CDR3 protein. The sample includes about 10,000 distinct CDR3 sequences, less than 30% of them seen just once. The material sequenced was PBMCs, taken at follow-up. The receptors come from a female donor with early-stage non-small cell lung cancer. Each CDR3 is given with its conserved first and last residue. The size entry is marked missing in some rows and otherwise reads once, few, many or a size class.

clone size	V gene	J gene	CDR3 protein
-	TRBV29-1	TRBJ1-2	CSVEVLHRGNYGYTF
few	TRBV3-1	TRBJ2-7	CASSQDPTSAAYEQYF
-	TRBV28	TRBJ1-1	CASSSRDGRNTEAFF
few	TRBV7-9	TRBJ2-5	CASSALAEETQYF
-	TRBV18	TRBJ2-7	CASSTGQGSSYEQYF
medium-sized	TRBV28	TRBJ1-2	CASSRRYHRDKANYGYTF
-	TRBV29-1	TRBJ2-1	CSVVMAYNEQFF
-	TRBV29-1	TRBJ1-2	CSVDRATGYTF
few	TRBV5-1	TRBJ2-1	CASSLVPAGGVYNEQFF
-	TRBV24-1	TRBJ2-5	CATSDWDREGSKAQETQYF
-	TRBV20-1	TRBJ2-1	CSARVGGEDEQFF
-	TRBV7-6	TRBJ2-3	CASSPQKVFTDTQYF
-	TRBV28	TRBJ2-7	CASSLLEGEQYF
-	TRBV5-1	TRBJ1-1	CASSFQGDATEAFF
few	TRBV5-1	TRBJ2-1	CASSLGRGPRNNEQFF
few	TRBV10-3	TRBJ1-2	CAISDMRGSYGYTF
-	TRBV7-2	TRBJ2-7	CASSPGRNSYEQYF
few	TRBV11-3	TRBJ2-3	CASSSSSTDTQYF
-	TRBV7-9	TRBJ1-4	CASSRGQGAEKLFF
medium-sized	TRBV29-1	TRBJ1-1	CSVEGGATEAFF
-	TRBV6-5	TRBJ2-1	CASSRGGRAYEQFF
-	TRBV19	TRBJ2-1	CASKGARRNEQFF
few	TRBV28	TRBJ1-1	CASSSQTGEAFF
few	TRBV11-2	TRBJ2-4	CASSLPGTRGKNIQYF
few	TRBV6-2/TRBV6-3	TRBJ2-1	CASSSQDSYNEQFF
medium-sized	TRBV11-2	TRBJ2-3	CASSLRRGTSEDTQYF
-	TRBV9	TRBJ2-7	CASSVGDTYEQYF
-	TRBV20-1	TRBJ2-2	CSAMGYTGELFF
-	TRBV5-1	TRBJ2-1	CASSSDYNEQFF
medium-sized	TRBV7-2	TRBJ1-2	CASSPLSSPHGYTF
-	TRBV10-3	TRBJ2-2	CAISEVGQPPPGELFF
-	TRBV7-9	TRBJ2-1	CASSPRGLAGVDEQFF
-	TRBV29-1	TRBJ2-5	CSVNAGRETQYF
medium-sized	TRBV6-5	TRBJ2-1	CASSPPGASYNEQFF
-	TRBV5-1	TRBJ1-1	CASSLHQGTGTEAFF
few	TRBV7-9	TRBJ2-3	CASSPTSGFTDTQYF
few	TRBV29-1	TRBJ1-1	CSAGGPGLNTEAFF
-	TRBV7-2	TRBJ2-3	CASTLGGPTDTQYF
medium-sized	TRBV29-1	TRBJ1-1	CSVEGGIHTEAFF
medium-sized	TRBV10-3	TRBJ2-2	CAITKEGLGTGELFF